These 6 T cell receptor beta chains were sequenced from one sample in a study of regulatory T cells in long-lasting Graves disease. According to the study, TCR beta libraries were built with iRepertoire HTBI primers and CDR3-region Arm-PCR. MiXCR was run by TCRdb on the multiplex PCR reads, yielding one entry per CDR3 protein. The table shows 540,000 or so distinct CDR3 sequences, with less than 15% occurring only once. Time point indicated: newly diagnosed GD, antithyroid drugs for less than 3 months. PBMC RNA was the source of the TCR library. These same records also appear under a second study, on T cells in Graves' hyperthyroidism and ophthalmopathy.

Sequencing used peripheral blood mononuclear cells (PBMCs), obtained at new diagnosis, from a patient treated with antithyroid drugs. The receptors shown here come from a man in his thirties or forties with Graves disease.

This clonotype was recorded a few times. This rearrangement joins TRBV29-1 to TRBJ2-1; the D gene is possibly TRBD2 (5 bases). CDR1 is SQVTM, CDR2 ANQGSEA, per germline. The CDR3 sequence is 10 residues long. V lost 4 bases and J lost 10, with 8 bases in between. The CDR3 region is CSVGRLEQFF. The DNA of the CDR3 is TGCAGCGTTGGGAGGTTAGAGCAGTTCTTC.

The chain joins TRBV10-3 to TRBJ2-2; perhaps TRBD1 as D (6 bases). The CDR3 has 14 residues. The V end lost 4 bases, the J end lost 3 bases, and 9 bases lay between the germline ends. CDR1 and CDR2 (germline): ENHRY, SYGVKD. CDR3 protein: CAISGTEDTGELFF. CDR3 DNA: TGTGCCATCAGTGGGACAGAAGACACCGGGGAGCTGTTTTTT.

This clonotype was recorded at least ten times. The rearrangement uses TRBV27 and TRBJ2-7; 7 positions match TRBD2. The CDR3 sequence is 18 residues long. V was pared by 8 bases and J by 5 bases, with 24 bases of the junction left unmatched. CDR1 and CDR2 from the germline V gene are MNHEY and SMNVEV (reference sequence). CDR3 coding DNA: TGTGCCAGCGGCCGGTCGATGGGGAGGGACTACTTCTTTGACGAGCAGTACTTC. It translates to CASGRSMGRDYFFDEQYF.

The rearrangement uses TRBV2 and TRBJ2-4, with D unclear. The J call is uncertain, as TRBJ2-7 better fits the DNA end. This CDR3 contains 12 residues. Germline lookup yields CDR1 SNHLY and CDR2 FYNNEI. For the CDR3, the DNA is TGTGCCAGCTCATGGGGCTCCTACGAGCAGTACTTC. Translated, it gives CASSWGSYEQYF.

This clonotype appeared a single time. Since a much larger clone is just one base distant, this may be a read error. The chain employs TRBV20-1 and TRBJ2-5, with 8 bases that match TRBD1. The CDR3 consists of 13 residues. Germline V lookup: CDR1 DFQATT, CDR2 SNEGSKA (reference sequence). The chain's CDR3 is CSARAGQAETRYF. CDR3 DNA sequence: TGCAGTGCAAGGGCGGGACAGGCCGAGACCCGGTACTTC.

For this clonotype: A read error is possible here, since a much larger clone lies one base away. Here the CDR3 omits its conserved ending phenylalanine or tryptophan, so a read error is the likely source. The chain carries TRBV27 and TRBJ2-7; perhaps TRBD2 as D (6 bases). The V and J ends lost 10 bases and 0 bases respectively, with 13 bases between them. This CDR3 has 13 amino acids. Germline assignment: CDR1 MNHEY and CDR2 SMNVEV (reference sequence). CDR3 protein: CATGTRNSYEQYL. CDR3 DNA sequence: TGTGCCACCGGGACTCGAAACTCCTACGAGCAGTACCTC.